These 27 T cell receptor beta chains originate from one sample sequenced in a study of T cells in Graves' hyperthyroidism and ophthalmopathy. From RNA transcripts, TCR beta CDR3 regions were amplified. First-round RT-PCR targeting the TCR CDR3 was performed with the HTBI primer set. TCRdb called the multiplex PCR reads again in MiXCR, with one record for every CDR3 protein. The profile covers 530,000 or so distinct CDR3 sequences, with roughly 15% appearing a single time and approximately 18% taken by the ten largest. Sequencing used blood. These TCRs come from a woman between 18 and 29 years old with Graves' ophthalmopathy.

The J gene is TRBJ2-3, the V gene TRBV6-1; D is unclear. With 1 base removed from V and 2 bases from J, the gap between germline ends came to 10 bases. Germline V gene sequence: CDR1 MNHNS, CDR2 SASEGT. The CDR3 sequence is 15 residues long. The CDR3 DNA sequence: TGTGCCAGCAGTGAAGGAAGGGAAATCACAGATACGCAGTATTTT. Translated, it gives CASSEGREITDTQYF.

This clonotype has ten or more counts. The chain employs TRBV7-9 and TRBJ2-5; D not certain. V lost 1 base and J lost 2, with 11 bases in between. This CDR3 spans 15 amino acids. Germline assignment: CDR1 SEHNR and CDR2 FQNEAQ (reference sequence). DNA of the CDR3: TGTGCCAGCAGCTTAGTTTGGGCGAGTCAAGAGACCCAGTACTTC. Residues: CASSLVWASQETQYF.

This clonotype was counted many times. The genes are TRBV7-8 and TRBJ2-3; perhaps TRBD2 as D (5 bases). The germline V and J ends were trimmed by 5 bases and 4 bases, with 7 bases remaining between them. The germline CDR1 and CDR2 sequences are SGHVS and FQNEAQ. The CDR3 runs 12 residues. The DNA of the CDR3 is TGTGCCAGCAGCCACGGGGCAGATACGCAGTATTTT. This gives the protein CASSHGADTQYF.

This clonotype has only a few counts. The rearrangement uses TRBV11-2 and TRBJ1-4; D perhaps matches TRBD1 (6 bases). The V end lost 5 bases, the J end lost 6 bases, and 13 bases lay between the germline ends. Germline CDR1 is SGHAT and CDR2 is FQNNGV. The CDR3 spans 14 residues. The CDR3 coding sequence is TGTGCCAGCAGCCGAATACAGGGTGATGAAAAACTGTTTTTT. Translation gives CASSRIQGDEKLFF. The full variable domain, with the rest looked up from reference TRBV11-2 and TRBJ1-4, is EAGVAQSPRYKIIEKRQSVAFWCNPISGHATLYWYQQILGQGPKLLIQFQNNGVVDDSQLPKDRFSAERLKGVDSTLKIQPAKLEDSAVYLCASSRIQGDEKLFFGSGTQLSVL.

This clonotype has a count of ten or more. The V call is TRBV27, the J call TRBJ2-3, with D perhaps matching TRBD1 or TRBD2 (6 bases each). The length of the CDR3 is 15 residues. The V gene lost 6 bases and the J gene lost 6 bases, with 19 bases spanning the gap. Germline CDR1 MNHEY, CDR2 SMNVEV (reference sequence). The CDR3, as DNA: TGTGCCAGCAGGCTAGGGGGGCCCGTTGGCGATACGCAGTATTTT. This encodes CASRLGGPVGDTQYF.

The chain couples TRBV12-3 or TRBV12-4 to TRBJ1-3; tentatively, D is TRBD1 (5 bases). The CDR3 length is 15 residues. Between the trimmed V and J ends, which lost 6 bases and 3 bases, there was a span of 15 bases. CDR3 nucleotides: TGTGCCAGCAGCCTGGGGGGACCTTATGGAAACACCATATATTTT. This sequence encodes CASSLGGPYGNTIYF.

Ten or more counts support this clonotype. The chain is built from TRBV11-2 and TRBJ2-3; D perhaps matches TRBD2 (5 bases). CDR1 and CDR2 (germline): SGHAT, FQNNGV. Trimming cost V 5 bases and J 8 bases, with 26 bases left between them. The CDR3 is 17 residues long. CDR3 protein: CASSPGRAGGRRVTQYF. The CDR3 DNA follows: TGTGCCAGCAGCCCCGGCCGGGCAGGAGGCCGGCGTGTTACGCAGTATTTT.

This rearrangement joins TRBV4-1 to TRBJ1-3; tentative D call: TRBD1 (5 bases). Germline V CDR1 and CDR2: MGHRA, YSYEKL. V was cut by 0 bases and J by 1 base, with 7 bases left in between. CDR3 length: 15 residues. The CDR3 is CASSQESGSGNTIYF. The CDR3 region has the DNA TGCGCCAGCAGCCAAGAGTCAGGGTCTGGAAACACCATATATTTT.

This clonotype came up many times. The rearrangement uses TRBV7-2 and TRBJ2-5; the D is unclear. V lost 0 bases to trimming and J lost 7 bases, with 6 bases between them. The germline V gene has CDR1 SGHTA and CDR2 FQGNSA. This CDR3 spans 12 amino acids. The CDR3 DNA is TGTGCCAGCAGCTTAGCGCTAGGGACCCAGTACTTC. Translated, it gives CASSLALGTQYF.

The gene calls are TRBV29-1 and TRBJ1-2, with TRBD1 as a possible D gene (6 bases). Germline V gene sequence: CDR1 SQVTM, CDR2 ANQGSEA. The CDR3 contains 14 residues. Trimming took off 1 base at V and 3 bases at J, with 12 bases between the two ends. The CDR3 sequence is CSVEGSTGDYGYTF. Written as DNA, the CDR3 is TGCAGCGTTGAAGGATCGACAGGAGACTATGGCTACACCTTC.

In its sample, this clonotype was seen a few times. The rearrangement uses TRBV5-5 and TRBJ2-7; D might be TRBD2 (5 bases). V lost 0 bases to trimming and J lost 5 bases, with 15 bases between them. The CDR3 is 15 amino acids. Looked up from germline, CDR1 is SGHKS and CDR2 is YYEKEE (reference sequence). CDR3 sequence reads: CASSLEFVGSDEQYF. In DNA, the CDR3 is TGTGCCAGCAGCTTGGAATTCGTGGGGAGCGACGAGCAGTACTTC.

This clonotype was picked up many times. The V and J genes are TRBV7-8 and TRBJ2-7; perhaps TRBD1 as D (5 bases). V gave up 0 bases and J gave up 5 bases, with 17 bases separating them. The CDR3 runs 16 residues. Germline CDR1 is SGHVS and CDR2 is FQNEAQ. CDR3 loop: CASSLARSRRVNEQYF. Written as DNA, the CDR3 is TGTGCCAGCAGCTTAGCACGCTCTCGCAGGGTCAACGAGCAGTACTTC. The variable domain in full, completed from reference TRBV7-8 and TRBJ2-7, reads GAGVSQSPRYKVAKRGQDVALRCDPISGHVSLFWYQQALGQGPEFLTYFQNEAQLDKSGLPSDRFFAERPEGSVSTLKIQRTQQEDSAVYLCASSLARSRRVNEQYFGPGTRLTVT.

For this clonotype: This may be a read error, as it is one base from a much larger clone. The CDR3 spells CASNSPGTGGSPLHF. CDR3 coding DNA: TGTGCCAGCAACTCTCCGGGGACGGGGGGTTCACCCCTCCACTTT. This chain joins TRBV28 and TRBJ1-6, with D possibly TRBD1 on 5 matching bases. CDR1 MDHEN and CDR2 SYDVKM come from the germline V gene. The V and J ends lost 7 bases and 9 bases respectively, with 19 bases between them. This CDR3 has 15 residues.

This clonotype was observed many times. This chain joins TRBV12-3 or TRBV12-4 and TRBJ2-7, with 7 bases identical to TRBD1. The V and J ends lost 8 bases and 1 base, in that order; junction bases with no gene match: 8. CDR3 size: 14 residues. CDR3 nucleotides: TGTGCCAGCGCCTTCCCGACAGGGTCCTACGAGCAGTACTTC. Its protein product is CASAFPTGSYEQYF.

This clonotype has a count of ten or more. The rearrangement links TRBV12-3 or TRBV12-4 to TRBJ2-7, with 9 positions matching TRBD1. The CDR3 runs to 15 residues. With V trimmed by 4 bases and J by 5 bases, 9 bases remained unmatched. Written as DNA, the CDR3 is TGTGCCAGCAGTTCCGCCGGGACAGGGCTTCACGAGCAGTACTTC. Translated, it gives CASSSAGTGLHEQYF.

This clonotype was picked up a small number of times. The V gene is TRBV20-1, the J gene TRBJ2-7; TRBD1 agrees at 9 bases. V was clipped by 8 bases and J by 5 bases; unmatched bases: 10. CDR3 length: 13 amino acids. Germline V lookup: CDR1 DFQATT, CDR2 SNEGSKA (reference sequence). CDR3 DNA sequence: TGCAGTAAAAGGGGGACAGGGAATGACGAGCAGTACTTC. Translated, it gives CSKRGTGNDEQYF.

This clonotype occurred many times. J is TRBJ1-1 and V is TRBV28; D gene uncertain. Germline V lookup: CDR1 MDHEN, CDR2 SYDVKM. The CDR3 spans 14 residues. V gave up 2 bases and J gave up 2 bases, with 9 bases separating them. The CDR3 DNA follows: TGTGCCAGCAGTTTAATGCCCGCTAACACTGAAGCTTTCTTT. Translating it yields CASSLMPANTEAFF.

This clonotype came up many times. In DNA form, the CDR3 reads TGTGCCAGCAGTTTTTCGCACTCTGGAAACACCATATATTTT. This codes for CASSFSHSGNTIYF. The chain is built from TRBV28 and TRBJ1-3; no clear D gene. V was clipped by 3 bases and J by 0 bases, with 6 bases between them. Germline values: CDR1 MDHEN, CDR2 SYDVKM. CDR3 length equals 14 residues.

This clonotype was counted ten times or more. The chain recombines TRBV12-5 with TRBJ2-1, with 7 bases aligning to TRBD2. This CDR3 region has 15 residues. Germline V lookup: CDR1 LGHNT, CDR2 FRNRAP. Trimming cost V 6 bases and J 4 bases; bases outside gene matches: 9. This chain's CDR3 is CASGVGGGGYNEQFF. In DNA, the CDR3 is TGTGCTAGTGGCGTTGGGGGGGGAGGATACAATGAGCAGTTCTTC.

The chain is built from TRBV4-3 and TRBJ2-3; D gene ambiguous. V was cut by 0 bases and J by 2 bases, with 12 bases left in between. The CDR3 runs to 16 residues. Germline CDR1 reads LGHNA; CDR2 reads YSLEER. Here the CDR3 reads CASSQDLGYFTDTQYF. In DNA, the CDR3 is TGCGCCAGCAGCCAAGATTTGGGTTACTTCACAGATACGCAGTATTTT.

This clonotype was seen repeatedly, ten times or more. This chain joins TRBV12-3 or TRBV12-4 and TRBJ2-7; D not certain. Trimming cost V 4 bases and J 4 bases, with 14 bases left between them. The CDR3 spans 14 residues. The CDR3 sequence is CASSSPDRRYEQYF. CDR3 nucleotides: TGTGCCAGCAGTTCACCCGATCGAAGATACGAGCAGTACTTC.

The chain is built from TRBV6-5 and TRBJ2-2; 14 bases are a match to TRBD2. Germline values: CDR1 MNHEY, CDR2 SVGAGI. With V trimmed by 2 bases and J by 4 bases, 6 bases remained unmatched. The CDR3 covers 18 residues. The CDR3 DNA reads as TGTGCCAGCAGTTACCAGACTAGCGGGAGGGCCGCCACCGGGGAGCTGTTTTTT. Protein: CASSYQTSGRAATGELFF.

This clonotype came up many times. The rearrangement joins TRBV29-1 to TRBJ2-7, with D tentatively TRBD1 or TRBD2 (5 bases each). V was shortened by 6 bases and J by 0 bases, with 15 bases between the two germline ends. Germline V gives CDR1 SQVTM, CDR2 ANQGSEA. The CDR3 has 14 amino acids. DNA for the CDR3: TGCAGCGTGAACCGGGGAAGGGGCTCCTACGAGCAGTACTTC. This codes for CSVNRGRGSYEQYF.

The rearrangement uses TRBV12-5 and TRBJ1-2; D is undetermined. CDR1 and CDR2 from the germline V gene are LGHNT and FRNRAP. V lost 0 bases and J 0 bases, leaving 14 bases between the germline ends. The CDR3 runs to 17 residues. DNA for the CDR3: TGTGCTAGTGGTTTGGTACTTCCAGACTCTACTAACTATGGCTACACCTTC. Translating gives CASGLVLPDSTNYGYTF.

This clonotype was seen more than once but under ten times. This may be a read error, as it is one base from a much larger clone. The rearrangement joins TRBV7-9 to TRBJ2-5; D may match TRBD1 or TRBD2 (5 bases each). CDR1 is SEHNR and CDR2 is FQNEAQ in the germline V gene (reference sequence). V was shortened by 4 bases and J by 0 bases, with 15 bases between the two germline ends. The CDR3 has 16 amino acids. CDR3 coding DNA: TGTGCCAGCAGCTCATCAGGGAGTACGAACCAAGAGACCCAGTACTTC. Protein: CASSSSGSTNQETQYF.

The V gene is TRBV7-3, the J gene TRBJ2-7; D is tentatively TRBD1 or TRBD2 (6 bases each). This CDR3 has 15 amino acids. With 5 bases removed from V and 3 bases from J, the gap between germline ends came to 17 bases. Germline CDR1 is SGHTA and CDR2 is FQGTGA. DNA of the CDR3: TGTGCCAGCAGCCCCCCGGGGGCTCCGTTCTACGAGCAGTACTTC. Translating gives CASSPPGAPFYEQYF.

This clonotype was detected ten times or more. CDR3 coding DNA: TGCGCCAGCAGAGGGAATCCTGACACTGAAGCTTTCTTT. Translated, it gives CASRGNPDTEAFF. The J gene is TRBJ1-1, the V gene TRBV5-1; D remains unclear. Trimming left V 5 bases short and J 3 bases short, with 11 bases between. The CDR3 runs 13 residues. The germline V gene has CDR1 SGHRS and CDR2 YFSETQ.